Listed below are T cell receptor beta chains from one sample, sequenced in a study of T cells expressing NK-cell markers. TCRdb re-called the 5' RACE reads and shows each CDR3 protein once, DNA omitted. The sample table sets out over 250,000 distinct CDR3 sequences. The sample comprised blood T cells: a sorted CD56 or NKG2C T cell subset, CD4+ or CD8+ T cells, or bulk PBMC T cells (not recorded which). The receptors derive from a woman aged 18 to 75 in good health. Both conserved end residues are part of each CDR3. Each record gives: V gene, J gene, CDR3 protein.

>TRBV6-1|TRBJ2-7
CASSAEGTVPYEQYF
>TRBV18|TRBJ2-1
CASSPYTGQYNEQFF
>TRBV9|TRBJ2-2
CASSVARGGTGELFF
>TRBV11-2|TRBJ2-1
CASSSRPPGQISSYNEQFF
>TRBV20-1|TRBJ1-2
CSARTGLNYGYTF
>TRBV20-1|TRBJ1-2
CSAQTGGNYGYTF
>TRBV28|TRBJ2-1
CASSWNLARGELNEQFF
>TRBV12-3/TRBV12-4|TRBJ2-3
CASSRGDYSSSGDTQYF
>TRBV27|TRBJ2-5
CASSSDYLGTQYF
>TRBV11-2|TRBJ1-1
CASSFATVKNTEAFF
>TRBV30|TRBJ1-4
CAWRWAGAGKLFF
>TRBV29-1|TRBJ2-3
CSDGTYWGDTQYF
>TRBV4-3|TRBJ1-4
CASSRGTAGNEKLFF
>TRBV12-3/TRBV12-4|TRBJ2-3
CASSFRGTSTDTQYF
>TRBV7-2|TRBJ1-5
CASSLGEDNQPQHF
>TRBV4-2|TRBJ1-6
CASSRQGERFNSPLHF
>TRBV4-3|TRBJ1-2
CASSQGQGVNYGYTF
>TRBV12-3/TRBV12-4|TRBJ2-5
CASSLLDRETQYF
>TRBV5-1|TRBJ2-5
CASSRTSGSSQETQYF
>TRBV5-5|TRBJ2-5
CASTEEAPQETQYF
>TRBV18|TRBJ2-7
CASSLSGRVTYEQYF
>TRBV20-1|TRBJ1-2
CSASEPENYGYTF
>TRBV12-3/TRBV12-4|TRBJ2-2
CASIVAGVPGELFF
>TRBV7-2|TRBJ1-2
CASSLSLRDGYTF
>TRBV4-3|TRBJ2-7
CASSQDRDLPSYEQYF
>TRBV20-1|TRBJ2-5
CSASRSGTETQYF
>TRBV5-1|TRBJ2-4
CASSFGDILAKNIQYF
>TRBV12-3/TRBV12-4|TRBJ2-3
CASSQLSSTDTQYF
>TRBV9|TRBJ2-4
CASSVGGQGAKNIQYF
>TRBV20-1|TRBJ1-5
CSARDLGYSNQPQHF
>TRBV7-9|TRBJ1-4
CASSPNPGTGEKLFF
>TRBV11-2|TRBJ2-1
CASSLVASGRAADNEQFF
>TRBV12-3/TRBV12-4|TRBJ2-1
CASKLSGSPPAREQFF
>TRBV7-2|TRBJ2-4
CASSLLQTGAQNIQYF
>TRBV29-1|TRBJ2-2
CSLGAGGPTGELFF
>TRBV5-1|TRBJ2-1
CASSLALGQYNEQFF
>TRBV5-1|TRBJ2-3
CASTRGGMADTQYF
>TRBV19|TRBJ2-5
CASTQGPTETQYF
>TRBV7-9|TRBJ1-6
CASSLVAYSYNSPLHF
>TRBV12-3/TRBV12-4|TRBJ1-6
CASTPWGGDSPLHF
>TRBV28|TRBJ2-4
CASRVGASNIQYF
>TRBV20-1|TRBJ1-2
CSASTGQVFYGYTF
>TRBV6-1|TRBJ2-1
CASTSQWGFNEQFF
>TRBV3-1|TRBJ1-3
CASAEYGDTIYF
>TRBV9|TRBJ1-1
CASSVGHWGRNTEAFF
>TRBV29-1|TRBJ2-1
CSVTRWSYNEQFF
>TRBV12-3/TRBV12-4|TRBJ2-3
CASSPGLLNFGDTQYF
>TRBV7-2|TRBJ2-3
CASSDRWGGSDTQYF
>TRBV28|TRBJ2-4
CASSFESYPKNIQYF
>TRBV27|TRBJ1-1
CASLRGGTEAFF
>TRBV28|TRBJ2-2
CASSPMDTNTGELFF
>TRBV6-5|TRBJ2-1
CASSYSMGDEQFF
>TRBV9|TRBJ1-1
CASSVEVAGRSFF
>TRBV6-6|TRBJ1-2
CASTQKGASYTF
>TRBV30|TRBJ2-1
CAWSPTRTVYEQFF